The TCR beta chain described here comes from a study of blood T cell repertoires in COVID-19. Measured with immunoSEQ multiplex PCR; TCRdb has only the in-frame clones, and not every one. This table has around 200,000 clones, approximately 90% appearing once. V gave up 6 bases and J gave up 2 bases; unmatched junction bases: 14. This CDR3 spans 17 amino acids. Looked up from germline, CDR1 is MDHEN and CDR2 is SYDVKM. The V gene is TRBV28, the J gene TRBJ1-2, with TRBD1 identical over 8 bases. Sequenced material: peripheral blood. The TCR sequence derives from a man between 40 and 49 years old with acute or convalescent COVID-19. The CDR3 DNA reads TGTGCCAGCAGCTCAGCCGGGACAGGATCGGCCAACTATGGCTACACCTTC. This gives the protein CASSSAGTGSANYGYTF.